The clone carrying this T cell receptor beta chain has at least ten counts. TCRdb re-derived calls from the RT-PCR reads in MiXCR, one entry per CDR3 protein. The sample consists of roughly 880,000 distinct CDR3 sequences, roughly 18% of them appearing once. This sample is part of a study of patients and donors after allogeneic stem cell transplantation. This CDR3 is built from 13 residues. Trimming left V 7 bases short and J 0 bases short, with 9 bases between. Sequenced input: blood, either unsorted or a sorted T cell fraction (not recorded which). The TCR originated in a human donor who was either an allogeneic HSCT recipient or a stem cell or donor lymphocyte infusion donor (not recorded which). It is not recorded whose cells these are; they may come from a transplant donor. The J gene is TRBJ1-1, the V gene TRBV12-3 or TRBV12-4; D not resolved. In DNA form, the CDR3 reads TGTGCCAGCAAAGTGAGGCTGAACACTGAAGCTTTCTTT. This sequence encodes CASKVRLNTEAFF.